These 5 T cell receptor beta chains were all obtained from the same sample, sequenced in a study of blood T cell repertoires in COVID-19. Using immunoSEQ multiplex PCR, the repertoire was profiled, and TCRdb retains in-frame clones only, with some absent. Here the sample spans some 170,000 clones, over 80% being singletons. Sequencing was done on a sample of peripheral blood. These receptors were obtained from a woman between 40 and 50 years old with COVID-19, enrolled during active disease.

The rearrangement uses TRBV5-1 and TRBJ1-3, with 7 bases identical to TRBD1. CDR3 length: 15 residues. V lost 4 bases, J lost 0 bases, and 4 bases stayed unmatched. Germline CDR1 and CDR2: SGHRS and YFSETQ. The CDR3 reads CASSGGTASGNTIYF. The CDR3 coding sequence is TGCGCCAGCAGCGGGGGGACAGCCTCTGGAAACACCATATATTTT.

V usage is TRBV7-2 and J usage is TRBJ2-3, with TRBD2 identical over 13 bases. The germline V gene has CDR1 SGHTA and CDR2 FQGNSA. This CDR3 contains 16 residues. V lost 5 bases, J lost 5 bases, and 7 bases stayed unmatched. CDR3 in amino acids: CASSPSGLAGRDTQYF. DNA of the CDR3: TGTGCCAGCAGCCCGTCGGGACTAGCGGGGAGAGATACGCAGTATTTT.

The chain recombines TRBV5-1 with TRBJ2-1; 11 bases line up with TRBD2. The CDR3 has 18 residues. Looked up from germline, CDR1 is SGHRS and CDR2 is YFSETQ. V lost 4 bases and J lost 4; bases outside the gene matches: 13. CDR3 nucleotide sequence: TGCGCCAGCAGCCCCCGACCGCCAACTAGCGGGGGTTACAATGAGCAGTTCTTC. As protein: CASSPRPPTSGGYNEQFF.

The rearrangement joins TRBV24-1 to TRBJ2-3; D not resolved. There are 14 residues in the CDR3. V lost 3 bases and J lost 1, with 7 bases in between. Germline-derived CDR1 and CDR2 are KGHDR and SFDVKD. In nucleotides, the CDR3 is TGTGCCACCAGTGATCCCGCGGGCACAGATACGCAGTATTTT. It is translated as CATSDPAGTDTQYF.

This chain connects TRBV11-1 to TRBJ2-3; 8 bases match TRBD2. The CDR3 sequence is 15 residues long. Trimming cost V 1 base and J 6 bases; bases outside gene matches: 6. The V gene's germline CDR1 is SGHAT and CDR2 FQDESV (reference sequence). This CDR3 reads CASSLGRGGEDTQYF. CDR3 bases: TGTGCCAGCAGCTTAGGCCGGGGGGGTGAGGATACGCAGTATTTT.